The clone carrying this TCR beta chain was observed a single time. In the study's own analysis: Reference gene primer amplification yielded estimated nucleated cell counts. Clones were sequenced by immunoSEQ multiplex PCR, and TCRdb holds only the in-frame ones, with some missing. V, J and clone size are those of that table, while D and trimming were read from the DNA. The sample yields around 200,000 clones, about 80% seen once. These data come from a study of blood T cell repertoires in COVID-19. The CDR3 has 15 amino acids. V gave up 6 bases and J gave up 1 base, with 15 bases separating them. Germline assignment: CDR1 MNHEY and CDR2 SVGAGI.

The V gene is TRBV6-5, the J gene TRBJ2-5; D is perhaps TRBD1 (6 bases). This TCR was recovered from a human donor in a cohort sampled during active COVID-19. Input material: peripheral blood. The CDR3 bases are TGTGCCAGCAGCTTCCACTGGACAGCCCAAGAGACCCAGTACTTC. It translates to CASSFHWTAQETQYF.